This T cell receptor beta chain is from a study of blood T cell dynamics during melanoma immunotherapy. Broader study findings: It remained unknown if the driving T cell clones were melanoma-specific. Disease-control patients' PBMC repertoires became either more clonal or more diverse at W3.

The time point is: week 3, after first cycle of checkpoint inhibitor. The J segment lost 2 bases and the V segment lost 5 bases, leaving 2 bases of the junction unmatched. Looked up from germline, CDR1 is ENHRY and CDR2 is SYGVKD. The CDR3 is made up of 14 amino acids. DNA loading was fixed at roughly 0.35 ug for all bulk PBMC samples. TCRdb's table, derived via immunoSEQ multiplex PCR, lists solely in-frame clones and lacks some. The repertoire holds about 7,000 clones, approximately 85% seen once, with 30% to 40% in the top ten. About this clone: The antigen remains undetermined.

The material sequenced was blood, taken from a patient treated with checkpoint blockade. The receptor comes from a human donor with melanoma. Some clones in this sample may be carry-over from other donors' samples. The gene calls are TRBV10-3 and TRBJ2-3; 9 nucleotides match TRBD2. CDR3 residues: CAISLAGVTDTQYF. In DNA, the CDR3 is TGTGCCATCAGTTTAGCGGGGGTCACAGATACGCAGTATTTT.